The rows below give T cell receptor beta chains drawn from one sample of a study of shared clonotypes between healthy human individuals. TCRdb's table, derived via immunoSEQ multiplex PCR, lists solely in-frame clones and lacks some. Of around 2,000,000 clones in the sample, about 95% are singletons; the top ten hold 0.9% to 1.5%. The source material was naive CD8+ T cells sorted from blood. The receptors derive from a man aged 18 to 29 in good health. Both conserved end residues are part of each CDR3. Each record gives: V gene, J gene, D gene, clone size, CDR3 DNA, CDR3 protein. A D gene is named only where the DNA matches it firmly. Rows give clone size only sometimes, using once, few, many, or a class for an expanded clone.

TRBV5-1	TRBJ2-1	TRBD1	NA	TGCGCCAGCAGCTTCGCAGGGGGACCGGGCAATGAGCAGTTCTTC	CASSFAGGPGNEQFF
TRBV28	TRBJ1-2	TRBD1	NA	TGTGCCAGCAGTTTTCAGGGGGCGGGCTATGGCTACACCTTC	CASSFQGAGYGYTF
TRBV7-9	TRBJ1-2	TRBD1	NA	TGTGCCAGCAGCTGGGGACAGGTGATGGACTATGGCTACACCTTC	CASSWGQVMDYGYTF
TRBV5-1	TRBJ1-1	NA	once	TGCGCCAGCAGCTCGGATCGACAGGCCGGGTTGATCACTGAAGCTTTCTTT	CASSSDRQAGLITEAFF
TRBV7-2	TRBJ2-7	NA	NA	TGTGCCAGCAGCTTATATCAAGACGAACCCTACGAGCAGTACTTC	CASSLYQDEPYEQYF
TRBV2	TRBJ1-4	TRBD1	NA	TGTGCCAGCAGTGAAATTCTGGTGACAGGGGGGAATGAAAAACTGTTTTTT	CASSEILVTGGNEKLFF
TRBV6-5	TRBJ2-1	TRBD2	NA	TGTGCCAGCACCCCCTGGGCGGGAGGGCCCAATGAGCAGTTCTTC	CASTPWAGGPNEQFF
TRBV5-4	TRBJ1-1	NA	NA	TGTGCCAGCTTCGAGGTCAACACTGAAGCTTTCTTT	CASFEVNTEAFF
TRBV9	TRBJ2-7	NA	NA	TGTGCCAGCAGCGCACTAGGAATAGAAAACGAGCAGTACTTC	CASSALGIENEQYF
TRBV4-1	TRBJ2-7	NA	NA	TGCGCCAGCAGCCGAGGGGACATTGGAGAGCAGTACTTC	CASSRGDIGEQYF
TRBV7-3	TRBJ2-2	TRBD1	NA	TGTGCCAGCAGCTATCCACAGGGGCAGAACACCGGGGAGCTGTTTTTT	CASSYPQGQNTGELFF
TRBV27	TRBJ1-5	NA	NA	TGTGCCAGCAGTCCCACTCAGTTGATAGGCAATCAGCCCCAGCATTTT	CASSPTQLIGNQPQHF
TRBV27	TRBJ2-7	NA	NA	TGTGCCAGCACCCCATCTGGGGGGCCGCGGACCTACGAGCAGTACTTC	CASTPSGGPRTYEQYF
TRBV5-4	TRBJ1-2	NA	NA	TGTGCCAGCAGCCACCAGGGGTTTGGCTATGGCTACACCTTC	CASSHQGFGYGYTF
TRBV2	TRBJ2-1	TRBD2	NA	TGTGCCAGCAGGGAGCGGGGGGGCAATGAGCAGTTCTTC	CASRERGGNEQFF
TRBV5-1	TRBJ2-7	NA	NA	TGCGCCAGCAGCTTGAAACCATCCTACGAGCAGTACTTC	CASSLKPSYEQYF
TRBV4-3	TRBJ1-1	NA	NA	TGCGCCAGCAGCCAAGAAGAGGCATGGCACACTGAAGCTTTCTTT	CASSQEEAWHTEAFF
TRBV19	TRBJ1-5	NA	NA	TGTGCCAGTAGTATACAGGAAGGAGATCAGCCCCAGCATTTT	CASSIQEGDQPQHF
TRBV29-1	TRBJ2-1	NA	NA	TGCAGCGCAATAATGCGGGACTCCTACAATGAGCAGTTCTTC	CSAIMRDSYNEQFF
TRBV27	TRBJ2-7	TRBD1	NA	TGTGCCAGCGGCCGGGACAGGGGGACCCACGAGCAGTACTTC	CASGRDRGTHEQYF
TRBV7-9	TRBJ1-5	NA	NA	TGTGCCAGCAGTCAAACCTCGACAGGAGAAAGCAATCAGCCCCAGCATTTT	CASSQTSTGESNQPQHF
TRBV5-6	TRBJ2-7	NA	NA	TGTGCCAGCAGCCCGATGTCGGTATACGAGCAGTACTTC	CASSPMSVYEQYF
TRBV6-5	TRBJ2-3	TRBD2	NA	TGTGCCAGCAGTTACGGGGGGGGACCTACGGATACGCAGTATTTT	CASSYGGGPTDTQYF
TRBV28	TRBJ1-4	NA	NA	TGTGCCAGCAGCCCACTCAGTGCAACTAATGAAAAACTGTTTTTT	CASSPLSATNEKLFF
TRBV7-9	TRBJ1-4	NA	NA	TGTGCCAGCAGCTCCGGCCCTGAAAAACTGTTTTTT	CASSSGPEKLFF
TRBV21-1	TRBJ2-3	NA	NA	TGTGCCAGCAGCAAAGCGGGACAGCCAAACACAGATACGCAGTATTTT	CASSKAGQPNTDTQYF
TRBV2	TRBJ1-6	NA	NA	TGTGCCAGCAGTGATTGGCAGGGAACGTTTAGCTATAATTCACCCCTCCACTTT	CASSDWQGTFSYNSPLHF
TRBV13	TRBJ2-7	NA	NA	TGTGCCAGCAGCTTGTACAACTCCTACGAGCAGTACTTC	CASSLYNSYEQYF
TRBV27	TRBJ1-6	NA	once	TGTGCCAGCGGCAGGGTCAGTGCTCCAATGGCCCTCCACTTT	CASGRVSAPMALHF
TRBV7-8	TRBJ2-1	TRBD2	NA	TGTGCCAGCAGCTCCATGGGACTAGCGGGAGCTGGTGAGCAGTTCTTC	CASSSMGLAGAGEQFF